These 18 T cell receptor beta chains share one sample of origin, sequenced in a study of blood T cell repertoires in COVID-19. The data were produced by immunoSEQ multiplex PCR, yet TCRdb's version contains in-frame clones alone and is incomplete. Among about 170,000 clones listed, about nine tenths were seen once. The sequencing sample was made of peripheral blood. The receptors here all came from a woman aged 60-75 years with COVID-19, enrolled during active disease.

The CDR3 sequence is CASSQERALQETQYF. Written as DNA, the CDR3 is TGTGCCAGCAGCCAAGAGCGGGCCCTCCAAGAGACCCAGTACTTC. The V call is TRBV4-2, the J call TRBJ2-5, with D possibly matching TRBD2 (5 bases). The length of the CDR3 is 15 residues. The V and J ends lost 0 bases and 1 base respectively, with 9 bases between them. Looked up from germline, CDR1 is LGHNA and CDR2 is YNFKEQ.

The CDR3 region has the DNA TGCAGCGTTTCCCCGGGTACCTACGAGCAGTACTTC. This encodes CSVSPGTYEQYF. The gene calls are TRBV29-1 and TRBJ2-7; D call uncertain. Per germline, CDR1 SQVTM and CDR2 ANQGSEA. The CDR3 consists of 12 residues. The germline V and J ends were trimmed by 5 bases and 2 bases, with 10 bases remaining between them.

This chain connects TRBV6-2 or TRBV6-3 to TRBJ2-7; TRBD2 aligns across 8 bases. Trimming took 6 bases from V and 4 from J; bases not matched to a gene: 14. Germline CDR1 reads MNHEY; CDR2 reads SVGEGT. The CDR3 length is 16 residues. The CDR3 region has the DNA TGTGCCAGCAGCTCTACCCCCCCCGCGGGAGGTTACGAGCAGTACTTC. Its protein product is CASSSTPPAGGYEQYF.

J is TRBJ1-5 and V is TRBV19; 9 bases fit TRBD1. CDR1 and CDR2 from the germline V gene are LNHDA and SQIVND (reference sequence). Unmatched junction bases numbered 7, after V lost 4 bases and J lost 6 bases. This CDR3 region has 15 residues. DNA for the CDR3: TGTGCCAGTAGTAGTTGGACAGGGGTGACTCAGCCCCAGCATTTT. It encodes CASSSWTGVTQPQHF.

This clone was seen only once. The chain recombines TRBV19 with TRBJ2-7; 12 nucleotides match TRBD2. CDR3 length: 16 residues. Germline lookup yields CDR1 LNHDA and CDR2 SQIVND (reference sequence). V shed 4 bases, J shed 6 bases, and the junction held 10 bases outside the gene matches. The CDR3, as DNA: TGTGCCAGTAGTACCAGACTAGCGGGAGAGTTTACCGAGCAGTACTTC. Its translation: CASSTRLAGEFTEQYF.

The chain recombines TRBV19 with TRBJ1-5; D uncertain. CDR1 LNHDA and CDR2 SQIVND come from the germline V gene (reference sequence). This CDR3 contains 15 residues. Trimming cost V 3 bases and J 0 bases, with 9 bases left between them. The CDR3 DNA follows: TGTGCCAGTAGTATCGGGAAGAATAGCAATCAGCCCCAGCATTTT. This encodes CASSIGKNSNQPQHF.

This clone was seen a handful of times. The gene calls are TRBV16 and TRBJ1-5; unclear D gene. This CDR3 contains 15 residues. Trimming removed 1 base from V and 4 bases from J, with 11 bases in between. Germline V CDR1 and CDR2: KGHSY, FQNENV. The CDR3 here is CASSQFGAANQPQHF. The DNA of the CDR3 is TGTGCCAGCAGCCAATTCGGAGCCGCAAATCAGCCCCAGCATTTT.

The chain combines TRBV18 with TRBJ1-1; D call uncertain. From germline, CDR1 is KGHSH and CDR2 LQKENI. V dropped 2 bases and J dropped 0 bases, with 10 bases sitting between them. The CDR3 loop spans 15 amino acids. CDR3 nucleotide sequence: TGTGCCAGCTCACCAAATCCGCTAATGAACACTGAAGCTTTCTTT. Amino acids: CASSPNPLMNTEAFF. The full variable domain, rest sourced from reference TRBV18 and TRBJ1-1, is NAGVMQNPRHLVRRRGQEARLRCSPMKGHSHVYWYRQLPEEGLKFMVYLQKENIIDESGMPKERFSAEFPKEGPSILRIQQVVRGDSAAYFCASSPNPLMNTEAFFGQGTRLTVV.

The DNA of the CDR3 is TGCAGCGCCCGAGGGCAGATGAACACTGAAGCTTTCTTT. Amino acid sequence: CSARGQMNTEAFF. This rearrangement joins TRBV29-1 to TRBJ1-1; D not certain. The CDR3 is 13 residues long. CDR1 and CDR2 from the germline V gene are SQVTM and ANQGSEA. Trimming took off 7 bases at V and 0 bases at J, with 12 bases between the two ends.

The count of this clone is one. This rearrangement joins TRBV4-3 to TRBJ1-4; D is unclear. V was shortened by 0 bases and J by 6 bases, with 11 bases between the two germline ends. This CDR3 region has 15 residues. CDR1 LGHNA and CDR2 YSLEER come from the germline V gene. The CDR3 here is CASSQDSGVYEKLFF. The CDR3 coding sequence is TGCGCCAGCAGCCAAGATTCCGGGGTGTATGAAAAACTGTTTTTT.

J is TRBJ1-2 and V is TRBV10-3; TRBD1 matches 12 bases. Trimming at V came to 6 bases and at J to 4 bases, leaving 9 bases not matched to a gene. This CDR3 has 16 residues. Germline V gene lookup returns CDR1 ENHRY and CDR2 SYGVKD. CDR3 nucleotides: TGTGCCATCAGCGGGGACAGGGGGCAGTCTGGCTATGGCTACACCTTC. Protein product: CAISGDRGQSGYGYTF.

The V call is TRBV11-3, the J call TRBJ1-6, with a possible D match to TRBD1 (5 bases). This CDR3 has 14 residues. Germline V lookup: CDR1 SGHNT, CDR2 YENEEA. Trimming shortened V by 5 bases and J by 4 bases, and 9 bases separated the two germline ends. The CDR3 bases are TGTGCCAGCAGCGTGGGGACTTATAATTCACCCCTCCACTTT. Translating it yields CASSVGTYNSPLHF.

This CDR3 is CASGLVPGLDYSNQPQHF. The CDR3 DNA sequence: TGTGCTAGTGGTTTGGTTCCAGGGCTCGATTATAGCAATCAGCCCCAGCATTTT. V usage is TRBV12-5 and J usage is TRBJ1-5, with D possibly being TRBD1 (5 bases). The CDR3 extends over 18 amino acids. Germline V lookup: CDR1 LGHNT, CDR2 FRNRAP. Trimming took off 0 bases at V and 0 bases at J, with 15 bases between the two ends.

The chain links TRBV10-3 to TRBJ2-1, with 10 nucleotides matching TRBD2. CDR3 size: 16 residues. Trimming removed 6 bases from V and 0 bases from J; junction bases left unmatched: 5. Germline V gene data show CDR1 as ENHRY and CDR2 as SYGVKD. The CDR3 loop is CAIRGSSGSSYNEQFF. CDR3 DNA sequence: TGTGCCATCAGAGGATCTAGCGGGAGCTCCTACAATGAGCAGTTCTTC.

The count of this clone is one. The V call is TRBV24-1, the J call TRBJ2-3; D is ambiguous. The germline gives CDR1 KGHDR, CDR2 SFDVKD. Trimming took 5 bases from V and 0 from J, leaving 5 bases between them. This CDR3 comprises 13 residues. CDR3 residues: CATSALSTDTQYF. The CDR3 nucleotides are TGTGCCACCAGTGCGTTGAGCACAGATACGCAGTATTTT.

The V call is TRBV19, the J call TRBJ1-4; 10 positions agree with TRBD1. Germline CDR1 and CDR2: LNHDA and SQIVND (reference sequence). This CDR3 is 16 amino acids long. Trimming took 6 bases from V and 7 from J; bases not matched to a gene: 11. The CDR3 nucleotides are TGTGCCAGTAGCAAGCCGACAGGGGGCTTAGGTGAAAAACTGTTTTTT. Translated, it gives CASSKPTGGLGEKLFF. The variable domain in full, with the rest retrieved from reference TRBV19 and TRBJ1-4, is DGGITQSPKYLFRKEGQNVTLSCEQNLNHDAMYWYRQDPGQGLRLIYYSQIVNDFQKGDIAEGYSVSREKKESFPLTVTSAQKNPTAFYLCASSKPTGGLGEKLFFGSGTQLSVL.

The V gene is TRBV4-2, the J gene TRBJ2-2, with D possibly being TRBD2 (7 bases). Germline V gene lookup returns CDR1 LGHNA and CDR2 YNFKEQ. Trimming took 6 bases from V and 4 from J, leaving 18 bases between them. The CDR3 totals 16 residues. CDR3 DNA sequence: TGTGCCAGCAGTCTCTCCGGCGGGGGCAGCACCGGGGAGCTGTTTTTT. Translating gives CASSLSGGGSTGELFF.

The J gene is TRBJ1-4, the V gene TRBV6-5; TRBD1 matches 10 bases. With V trimmed by 0 bases and J by 8 bases, 3 bases remained unmatched. CDR1 and CDR2 (germline): MNHEY, SVGAGI. The CDR3 loop spans 15 amino acids. The CDR3 loop is CASSYSGTGDEKLFF. The DNA for the CDR3 is TGTGCCAGCAGTTACTCCGGGACAGGGGACGAAAAACTGTTTTTT.